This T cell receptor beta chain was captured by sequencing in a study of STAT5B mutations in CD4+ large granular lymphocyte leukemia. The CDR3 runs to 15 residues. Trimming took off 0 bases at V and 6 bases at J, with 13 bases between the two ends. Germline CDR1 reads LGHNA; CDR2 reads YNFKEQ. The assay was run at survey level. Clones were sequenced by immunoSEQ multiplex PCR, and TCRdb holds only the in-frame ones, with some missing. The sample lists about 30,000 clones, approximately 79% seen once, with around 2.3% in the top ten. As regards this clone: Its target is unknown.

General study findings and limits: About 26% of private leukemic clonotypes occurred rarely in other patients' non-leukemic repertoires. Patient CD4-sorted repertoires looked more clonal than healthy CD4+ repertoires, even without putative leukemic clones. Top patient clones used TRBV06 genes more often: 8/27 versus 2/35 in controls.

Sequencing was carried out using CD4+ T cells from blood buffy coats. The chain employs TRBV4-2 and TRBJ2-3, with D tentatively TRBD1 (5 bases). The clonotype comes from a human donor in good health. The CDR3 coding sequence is TGTGCCAGCAGCCAAGATGAAGGGGTAATGGATACGCAGTATTTT. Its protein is CASSQDEGVMDTQYF.